The clone carrying this T cell receptor (beta chain) appeared a few times. What it binds is unknown. This record comes from a study of OX40 agonist ivuxolimab in advanced cancers. Overall study: Ivuxolimab doses were 0.01, 0.1, 0.3, 1.5, 3 or 10 mg/kg every 2 weeks.

The data were produced by immunoSEQ multiplex PCR, yet TCRdb's version contains in-frame clones alone and is incomplete. The sample records more than 95,000 clones, about 87% being singletons. Study-wide findings and caveats: At 0.1-3.0 mg/kg, partial responders had clonal expansion among the lowest observed. Relative to CD4+, CD8+ T cells held more expanded clones on average.

Patients with a history of autoimmune disease or on systemic immunosuppression were excluded. V lost 5 bases and J lost 3; bases outside the gene matches: 11. The CDR3 runs to 17 residues. Per the germline V gene, CDR1 is SGHVS and CDR2 is FNYEAQ. This TCR derives from an adult with an advanced solid tumor such as melanoma, head and neck, liver or kidney cancer. Specimen: CD4+ or CD8+ T cells sorted from blood, collected in a trial of the OX40 agonist ivuxolimab. The rearrangement links TRBV7-6 to TRBJ1-1, with 11 bases lining up with TRBD1. Here the CDR3 reads CASSNPRTGGMDTEAFF. The DNA of the CDR3 is TGTGCCAGCAGCAACCCTAGGACAGGGGGCATGGACACTGAAGCTTTCTTT.